The 5 T cell receptor beta chains below all came from one sample that was sequenced in a study of blood T cell repertoires in COVID-19. Generated by immunoSEQ multiplex PCR, the TCRdb table keeps only in-frame clones and is missing some. The table includes over 200,000 clones, about 89% detected once. Sample: peripheral blood. These receptors were collected from a man aged 35-49 years who had recovered from COVID-19.

V and J are TRBV18 and TRBJ1-2, with 8 bases that match TRBD1. CDR1 is KGHSH, CDR2 LQKENI, per germline. The CDR3 is 14 amino acids. Losses at the gene ends were 3 bases for V and 6 bases for J; bases not matched to a gene: 6. This CDR3 reads CASSPGAGGHGYTF. DNA of the CDR3: TGTGCCAGCTCACCGGGGGCAGGGGGCCATGGCTACACCTTC.

The DNA for the CDR3 is TGCGCCAGCAGCGATGGACTAGCGGGGGGGGCACCTACGAGGCAGTACTTC. Translating it yields CASSDGLAGGAPTRQYF. The chain combines TRBV10-2 with TRBJ2-7; 15 bases are a match to TRBD2. Trimming at V came to 6 bases and at J to 9 bases, leaving 15 bases not matched to a gene. The CDR3 extends over 17 amino acids. Germline CDR1 WSHSY, CDR2 SAAADI.

The chain couples TRBV6-2 or TRBV6-3 to TRBJ2-1; D is perhaps TRBD2 (5 bases). Trimming shortened V by 5 bases and J by 2 bases, and 13 bases separated the two germline ends. The CDR3 consists of 15 residues. Germline V gene lookup returns CDR1 MNHEY and CDR2 SVGEGT. The CDR3: CASSKLRGPYNEQFF. As DNA, the CDR3 is TGTGCCAGCAGTAAGTTACGGGGTCCCTACAATGAGCAGTTCTTC.

This chain uses TRBV3-1 (or the pseudogene TRBV3-2) with TRBJ1-6; D is ambiguous. V lost 1 base and J 7 bases, leaving 11 bases between the germline ends. Germline V gene data show CDR1 as LGHDT and CDR2 as YNNKEL (reference sequence). The CDR3 length is 15 residues. The CDR3 loop reads CASSQAVLRNSPLHF. In DNA form, the CDR3 reads TGTGCCAGCAGCCAAGCCGTTCTCAGAAATTCACCCCTCCACTTT.

The chain joins TRBV7-2 to TRBJ1-3; TRBD1 might be the D (5 bases). CDR1 and CDR2 (germline): SGHTA, FQGNSA. The CDR3 covers 14 residues. V dropped 7 bases and J dropped 3 bases, with 13 bases sitting between them. CDR3 loop: CASTTTVYGNTIYF. The CDR3 nucleotides read TGTGCCAGCACCACGACAGTATATGGAAACACCATATATTTT. Looking up the rest from reference TRBV7-2 and TRBJ1-3 gives the full variable domain: GAGVSQSPSNKVTEKGKDVELRCDPISGHTALYWYRQSLGQGLEFLIYFQGNSAPDKSGLPSDRFSAERTGGSVSTLTIQRTQQEDSAVYLCASTTTVYGNTIYFGEGSWLTVV.